These 7 T cell receptor beta chains share one sample of origin, sequenced in a study of cytomegalovirus exposure and HLA in healthy donors. Use of 60 Vbeta and 13 Jbeta primers characterized the PCR. Profiling relied on immunoSEQ multiplex PCR, and the TCRdb table lists in-frame clones only, not all of them. The data hold approximately 150,000 clones, with roughly 80% observed a single time. Material for sequencing was PBMCs. The origin of the receptors is a man aged 35 to 55 in good health and CMV-seronegative.

V and J are TRBV2 and TRBJ1-6; D possibly corresponds to TRBD1 (5 bases). The V gene lost 3 bases and the J gene lost 6 bases, with 6 bases spanning the gap. CDR1 is SNHLY and CDR2 is FYNNEI in the germline V gene. This CDR3 is 13 amino acids long. CDR3 sequence: CASSDRVNSPLHF. The CDR3 region has the DNA TGTGCCAGCAGTGACAGGGTTAATTCACCCCTCCACTTT.

This CDR3 reads CASSLNRYSGNTIYF. DNA for the CDR3: TGTGCCAGCAGTTTAAATCGGTATTCTGGAAACACCATATATTTT. This chain joins TRBV28 and TRBJ1-3, with no clear D. The V gene's germline CDR1 is MDHEN and CDR2 SYDVKM. The V end lost 2 bases, the J end lost 1 base, and 9 bases lay between the germline ends. The CDR3 is 15 amino acids.

This chain uses TRBV7-9 with TRBJ1-5; D gene unclear. In germline, CDR1 is SEHNR, CDR2 FQNEAQ (reference sequence). There are 15 residues in the CDR3. Trimming removed 0 bases at V and 0 bases at J, with 6 bases between. The CDR3 is CASSLAEGSNQPQHF. The CDR3 bases are TGTGCCAGCAGCTTAGCGGAGGGTAGCAATCAGCCCCAGCATTTT.

About this clone: Germline is not matched at one junction end, which may reflect a read error. The chain recombines TRBV7-9 with TRBJ2-7, with D maybe TRBD1 (5 bases). CDR1 and CDR2 from the germline V gene are SEHNR and FQNEAQ (reference sequence). CDR3 length equals 14 residues. CDR3 bases: TGTTCCAGCAGCTTAGACCTACTTCAGGGTGAGCAGTACTTC. Encoded protein: CSSSLDLLQGEQYF.

The chain carries TRBV19 and TRBJ2-2; D possibly corresponds to TRBD2 (7 bases). The germline V and J ends were trimmed by 4 bases and 4 bases, with 16 bases remaining between them. The CDR3 spans 16 residues. The V gene's germline CDR1 is LNHDA and CDR2 SQIVND (reference sequence). This CDR3 reads CASSRTRGAATGELFF. CDR3 nucleotides: TGTGCCAGTAGTAGAACCCGGGGGGCAGCCACCGGGGAGCTGTTTTTT.

The chain is built from TRBV7-8 and TRBJ2-2; D is perhaps TRBD1 (5 bases). V lost 3 bases and J 0 bases, leaving 11 bases between the germline ends. The length of the CDR3 is 16 residues. The V gene's germline CDR1 is SGHVS and CDR2 FQNEAQ. Here the CDR3 DNA reads TGTGCCAGCAGCTTCAGGGCAGGGACGAACACCGGGGAGCTGTTTTTT. Amino acids: CASSFRAGTNTGELFF.

The chain recombines TRBV29-1 with TRBJ2-7; 8 nucleotides line up with TRBD1. J was trimmed by 0 bases and V by 7 bases; bases with no gene match: 5. The CDR3 loop spans 13 amino acids. Per germline, CDR1 SQVTM and CDR2 ANQGSEA. This chain's CDR3 is CSGRQGHSYEQYF. CDR3 DNA: TGCAGCGGCCGACAGGGGCACTCCTACGAGCAGTACTTC.